This T cell receptor (beta chain) was observed in a study of Ad26.COV2.S vaccination and SARS-CoV-2 variants. CDR3 length equals 13 residues. Germline V gene sequence: CDR1 MNHEY, CDR2 SMNVEV (reference sequence). V lost 1 base and J 6 bases, leaving 9 bases between the germline ends. TCRdb's copy holds only in-frame clones and misses some; the assay was immunoSEQ multiplex PCR. The repertoire has fewer than 400,000 clones, about 88% of them found once; the top ten carry 1.9%. Treatment here: roughly 18 received Ad26.COV2.S at low or high dose, single or two shots; roughly five received placebo; per-sample allocation not given. Sampling took place 63 days after the first vaccine or placebo injection. Participants' vaccine, an Ad26 vector, delivered Wuhan-strain SARS-CoV-2 spike.

The rearrangement links TRBV27 to TRBJ1-2; TRBD1 might be the D (6 bases). The sample was peripheral blood, taken in a trial of Ad26.COV2.S vaccine versus placebo. This sequence originates from a person between 18 and 59 years old who received the Ad26.COV2.S COVID-19 vaccine or a placebo. CDR3 DNA sequence: TGTGCCAGCAGTTTATGGGGGGGCGATGGCTACACCTTC. Its translation: CASSLWGGDGYTF.